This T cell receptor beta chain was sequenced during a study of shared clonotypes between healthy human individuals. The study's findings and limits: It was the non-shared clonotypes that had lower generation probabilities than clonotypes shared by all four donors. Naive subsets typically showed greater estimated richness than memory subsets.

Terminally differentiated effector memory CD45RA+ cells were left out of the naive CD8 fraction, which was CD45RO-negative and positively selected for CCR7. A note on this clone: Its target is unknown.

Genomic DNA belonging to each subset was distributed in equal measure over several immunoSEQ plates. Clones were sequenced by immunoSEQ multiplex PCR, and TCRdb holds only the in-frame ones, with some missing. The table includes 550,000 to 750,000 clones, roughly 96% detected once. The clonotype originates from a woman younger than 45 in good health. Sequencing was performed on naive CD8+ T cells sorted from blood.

In DNA, the CDR3 is TGTGCCAGCAGTTACTCCCCACGGTGGGAGCAGTACTTC. This encodes CASSYSPRWEQYF. The V call is TRBV27, the J call TRBJ2-7; D remains unclear. CDR1 MNHEY and CDR2 SMNVEV come from the germline V gene (reference sequence). The ends were cut back, 4 bases at V and 7 bases at J, with 14 bases in the middle. The CDR3 sequence is 13 residues long.